The clone carrying this T cell receptor (beta chain) came up many times. This sample is part of a study of T cells in Graves' hyperthyroidism and ophthalmopathy. Study-level information: Sampling of peripheral blood happened at initial diagnosis, prior to any treatment.

Using RNA transcripts as the source, TCR beta CDR3 regions were amplified. HTBI primers were used for first-round RT-PCR of the TCR CDR3. Using its own MiXCR run on the multiplex PCR reads, TCRdb lists one record per CDR3 protein. The repertoire includes hundreds of thousands of distinct CDR3 sequences, 13% to 15% of them detected once, and around 9.6% sits in the top ten. Stable Graves' hyperthyroidism meant no ophthalmopathy progression within 18 months. Out of roughly 10 ml of fresh peripheral blood came the PBMCs. The CDR3 consists of 16 residues. Germline V gene sequence: CDR1 SGHAT, CDR2 FQDESV (reference sequence). Unmatched junction bases numbered 7, after V lost 2 bases and J lost 1 base.

The source material was blood. This chain joins TRBV11-1 and TRBJ2-7; 8 nucleotides line up with TRBD2. The TCR was taken from a woman aged 18-29 years with Graves' hyperthyroidism. The CDR3 spells CASSLSGTRHSYEQYF. CDR3 in DNA: TGTGCCAGCAGCTTATCAGGGACTAGGCATTCCTACGAGCAGTACTTC.